The 22 T cell receptor beta chains reported below all come from one sample, sequenced in a study of response to subunit inactivated influenza vaccine. TCRdb reprocessed the RT-PCR reads with MiXCR, giving one entry per CDR3 protein. The sample holds 160,000 or so distinct CDR3 sequences; approximately 10% are singletons and the top ten take around an eighth. Here the sequenced sample was non-naive T cells sorted from PBMCs, taken about 40 days after vaccination. These receptors were obtained from a man aged 50 to 60 who received an inactivated influenza vaccine.

The chain joins TRBV27 to TRBJ2-2; 8 bases fit TRBD1. The CDR3 spans 16 residues. Germline V gene sequence: CDR1 MNHEY, CDR2 SMNVEV (reference sequence). Losses at the gene ends were 6 bases for V and 3 bases for J; bases not matched to a gene: 9. CDR3: CASSPRSGGYTGELFF. The CDR3 DNA reads TGTGCCAGCAGCCCCAGGTCAGGGGGCTACACCGGGGAGCTGTTTTTT.

This clonotype was counted ten times or more. DNA for the CDR3: TGCGCCAGCAGCTGGGGGACTAGCGGGACCGGCTACAATGAGCAGTTCTTC. Its translation is CASSWGTSGTGYNEQFF. V and J are TRBV5-1 and TRBJ2-1, with TRBD2 matching 13 bases. The CDR3 spans 17 residues. J lost 3 bases, V lost 3 bases, and 6 bases had no gene match. The V gene's germline CDR1 is SGHRS and CDR2 YFSETQ.

V is TRBV9 and J is TRBJ2-6; D not resolved. V lost 0 bases and J 0 bases, leaving 4 bases between the germline ends. This CDR3 spans 15 amino acids. Germline loops: CDR1 SGDLS, CDR2 YYNGEE. CDR3 sequence: CASSVGVSGANVLTF. In DNA, the CDR3 is TGTGCCAGCAGCGTAGGCGTCTCTGGGGCCAACGTCCTGACTTTC.

This clonotype was seen at least ten times. This chain connects TRBV29-1 to TRBJ2-7; D may correspond to TRBD1 or TRBD2 (5 bases each). Germline values: CDR1 SQVTM, CDR2 ANQGSEA. The CDR3 sequence is 12 residues long. Trimming stripped 0 bases from V and 4 bases from J, with 7 bases between. CDR3 sequence (DNA): TGCAGCGTTGAAGAGGGGGTTTACGAGCAGTACTTC. This translates into CSVEEGVYEQYF.

The chain carries TRBV5-4 and TRBJ2-5, with 14 bases lining up with TRBD2. CDR1 is SGHNT, CDR2 YYREEE, per germline (reference sequence). The CDR3 runs to 17 residues. The V gene end was trimmed by 4 bases and the J gene end by 0 bases; junction bases not matched to a gene: 5. CDR3 bases: TGTGCCAGCAGCCTCGGGACTAGCGGGAGTAACCAAGAGACCCAGTACTTC. Protein sequence: CASSLGTSGSNQETQYF.

This clonotype was seen many times. The J gene is TRBJ1-1, the V gene TRBV5-1; the D is unclear. The V and J ends lost 0 bases and 4 bases respectively, with 10 bases between them. This CDR3 is built from 14 residues. Germline V gene data show CDR1 as SGHRS and CDR2 as YFSETQ. CDR3 residues: CASSLGALVTEAFF. The CDR3 DNA sequence: TGCGCCAGCAGCTTGGGAGCCCTGGTCACTGAAGCTTTCTTT.

The chain uses TRBV7-9 and TRBJ2-6; 9 bases agree with TRBD1. This CDR3 has 16 residues. Germline-derived CDR1 and CDR2 are SEHNR and FQNEAQ (reference sequence). V dropped 4 bases and J dropped 2; count of bases not matched to a gene: 3. The CDR3 sequence is CASSYTGGTGANVLTF. The CDR3 bases are TGTGCCAGCAGCTATACAGGGGGCACTGGGGCCAACGTCCTGACTTTC.

This clonotype was counted many times. J is TRBJ2-7 and V is TRBV28, with 12 bases lining up with TRBD2. This CDR3 contains 16 residues. Germline CDR1 reads MDHEN; CDR2 reads SYDVKM. V lost 3 bases and J lost 3; bases outside the gene matches: 6. The CDR3 DNA is TGTGCCAGCAGTTTCTACAGACTAGCGGGAGTCTACGAGCAGTACTTC. This gives the protein CASSFYRLAGVYEQYF.

This clonotype was found many times. This chain joins TRBV3-1 and TRBJ2-5; D may be TRBD1 (5 bases). Between the trimmed V and J ends, which lost 4 bases and 5 bases, there was a span of 14 bases. CDR1 and CDR2 from the germline V gene are LGHDT and YNNKEL (reference sequence). This CDR3 is 14 amino acids long. The CDR3 DNA reads as TGTGCCAGCAGCCCTGCCCAGGGCCGGGAGACCCAGTACTTC. Residues: CASSPAQGRETQYF.

This clonotype was seen many times. This rearrangement joins TRBV20-1 to TRBJ1-1; 10 nucleotides match TRBD1. Germline CDR1 and CDR2: DFQATT and SNEGSKA (reference sequence). Trimming took 5 bases from V and 8 from J; bases not matched to a gene: 8. The CDR3 runs 13 residues. CDR3 sequence reads: CSAQLRQGAEAFF. The CDR3 DNA sequence: TGCAGTGCTCAACTCAGACAGGGGGCGGAAGCTTTCTTT.

This clonotype was detected a few times. The chain joins TRBV20-1 to TRBJ1-4, with D tentatively TRBD1 (6 bases). Germline CDR1 DFQATT, CDR2 SNEGSKA (reference sequence). The CDR3 is made up of 12 amino acids. V was clipped by 4 bases and J by 8 bases, with 11 bases between them. The CDR3 sequence: CSATGTREKLFF. CDR3 sequence (DNA): TGCAGTGCTACCGGGACACGCGAAAAACTGTTTTTT.

The genes are TRBV4-3 and TRBJ2-1, with 9 positions matching TRBD2. Germline CDR1 and CDR2: LGHNA and YSLEER. The CDR3 has 17 residues. With V trimmed by 0 bases and J by 0 bases, 3 bases remained unmatched. The CDR3 region is CASSQDLAGSSYNEQFF. The CDR3 region has the DNA TGCGCCAGCAGCCAAGATCTAGCGGGAAGCTCCTACAATGAGCAGTTCTTC.

This clonotype showed up just a few times. V usage is TRBV18 and J usage is TRBJ2-5, with a weak D call TRBD1 (6 bases). The germline V gene has CDR1 KGHSH and CDR2 LQKENI. The V end was cut by 0 bases, the J end by 2 bases, with 10 bases between. The CDR3 runs 15 residues. Written as DNA, the CDR3 is TGTGCCAGCTCACCACCGGGACACCGACAAGAGACCCAGTACTTC. It is translated as CASSPPGHRQETQYF. Complete variable domain (other parts from reference TRBV18 and TRBJ2-5): NAGVMQNPRHLVRRRGQEARLRCSPMKGHSHVYWYRQLPEEGLKFMVYLQKENIIDESGMPKERFSAEFPKEGPSILRIQQVVRGDSAAYFCASSPPGHRQETQYFGPGTRLLVL.

V gene TRBV6-1 combines with J gene TRBJ2-3, with no clear D. V was clipped by 4 bases and J by 6 bases, with 11 bases between them. The germline V gene has CDR1 MNHNS and CDR2 SASEGT. CDR3 length: 13 residues. CDR3 loop: CASSVERLDTQYF. DNA for the CDR3: TGTGCCAGCAGTGTCGAGCGTTTGGATACGCAGTATTTT.

Many counts were recorded for this clonotype. The chain links TRBV12-3 or TRBV12-4 to TRBJ1-2; no firm D call. Trimming cost V 0 bases and J 2 bases, with 4 bases left between them. The CDR3 is 13 amino acids. The CDR3 is CASSLARNYGYTF. CDR3 sequence (DNA): TGTGCCAGCAGTTTAGCAAGGAACTATGGCTACACCTTC.

This chain connects TRBV6-5 to TRBJ2-3; D is ambiguous. Germline V gene lookup returns CDR1 MNHEY and CDR2 SVGAGI. CDR3 length: 14 residues. V lost 2 bases and J lost 11, with 17 bases in between. The CDR3 DNA reads TGTGCCAGCAGTTACCTAGATAATGCTAGTAGGCAGTATTTT. Translation: CASSYLDNASRQYF.

The chain links TRBV27 to TRBJ2-5, with D unresolved. V lost 10 bases, J lost 2 bases, and 17 bases lay in between. This CDR3 comprises 14 residues. Germline CDR1 and CDR2: MNHEY and SMNVEV (reference sequence). CDR3 nucleotides: TGTGCCACCCAGCAGGCAGGCACACAAGAGACCCAGTACTTC. As protein: CATQQAGTQETQYF.

The V gene is TRBV7-6, the J gene TRBJ1-1; D uncertain. The V end lost 5 bases, the J end lost 1 base, and 14 bases lay between the germline ends. The CDR3 contains 15 residues. Per germline, CDR1 SGHVS and CDR2 FNYEAQ. CDR3 residues: CASSLRYKGNTEAFF. The CDR3, as DNA: TGTGCCAGCAGCCTACGGTACAAGGGGAACACTGAAGCTTTCTTT. The complete variable domain, with remaining parts taken from reference TRBV7-6 and TRBJ1-1, reads GAGVSQSPRYKVTKRGQDVALRCDPISGHVSLYWYRQALGQGPEFLTYFNYEAQQDKSGLPNDRFSAERPEGSISTLTIQRTEQRDSAMYRCASSLRYKGNTEAFFGQGTRLTVV.

This clonotype has a handful of counts. This chain connects TRBV6-5 to TRBJ1-1; D not resolved. Germline V CDR1 and CDR2: MNHEY, SVGAGI. The CDR3 covers 12 residues. The V and J ends lost 7 bases and 4 bases respectively, with 10 bases between them. Here the CDR3 reads CASTTGSTEAFF. The CDR3 DNA reads as TGTGCCAGCACCACTGGGAGCACTGAAGCTTTCTTT.

This clonotype was detected only a few times. The genes are TRBV7-9 and TRBJ2-1; TRBD2 matches at 8 bases. The J segment lost 5 bases and the V segment lost 2 bases, leaving 11 bases of the junction unmatched. The V gene's germline CDR1 is SEHNR and CDR2 FQNEAQ (reference sequence). This CDR3 is 17 amino acids long. The CDR3 DNA is TGTGCCAGCAGCTTAATCGGTCGCCTAGCGGGCCACAATGAGCAGTTCTTC. Its translation is CASSLIGRLAGHNEQFF.

This clonotype has at least ten counts. The J gene is TRBJ2-1, the V gene TRBV20-1; 7 nucleotides align to TRBD2. Germline V gene sequence: CDR1 DFQATT, CDR2 SNEGSKA (reference sequence). The CDR3 runs to 12 residues. V shed 4 bases, J shed 10 bases, and the junction held 7 bases outside the gene matches. The CDR3 DNA reads as TGCAGTGCTAAGCCGGGGGGTGGCGAGCAGTTCTTC. Residues: CSAKPGGGEQFF.

This clonotype was detected many times. The genes are TRBV5-5 and TRBJ1-6; D ambiguous. This CDR3 has 12 amino acids. CDR1 is SGHKS, CDR2 YYEKEE, per germline (reference sequence). Trimming left V 5 bases short and J 12 bases short, with 12 bases between. The DNA of the CDR3 is TGTGCCAGCAGTCGGACCGAGCGACCCCTCCACTTT. This codes for CASSRTERPLHF.